Following are 21 T cell receptor beta chains from one sample sequenced in a study of blood T cells in healthy people across ages. The use of a sample-barcoded 5' primer and a J-beta primer mix characterized a second PCR of about 7 to 12 cycles. In TCRdb, the 5' RACE reads were re-called with MiXCR into one record per CDR3 protein. The sample has about 1 million distinct CDR3 sequences, more than 35% seen once. Sequenced material: blood. These TCRs come from a woman aged 55-70 years in good health.

This chain links TRBV4-2 with TRBJ2-7, with TRBD1 identical over 8 bases. Germline trimming cut 0 bases from V and 2 bases from J; bases unmatched to any gene: 9. The CDR3 sequence is 17 residues long. Germline V lookup: CDR1 LGHNA, CDR2 YNFKEQ. CDR3 residues: CASSQDVGDRSPYEQYF. The CDR3 DNA sequence: TGTGCCAGCAGCCAAGATGTGGGGGACAGGAGCCCCTACGAGCAGTACTTC.

The chain recombines TRBV14 with TRBJ2-1, with D perhaps matching TRBD2 (7 bases). The DNA end is a closer match to TRBJ2-7, so the J assignment may be wrong. CDR1 SGHDN and CDR2 FVKESK come from the germline V gene. The CDR3 length is 18 residues. The CDR3 nucleotides read TGTGCCAGCAGCCAACAGGGGCGTACAACTAGCGACTACAATGAGCAGTACTTC. It encodes CASSQQGRTTSDYNEQYF.

The chain recombines TRBV6-5 with TRBJ1-1, with D perhaps matching TRBD1 (5 bases). The V gene's germline CDR1 is MNHEY and CDR2 SVGAGI. This CDR3 spans 14 amino acids. The germline V and J ends were trimmed by 6 bases and 7 bases, with 18 bases remaining between them. In DNA form, the CDR3 reads TGTGCCAGCAGCGAGGGCGTCCCGGGGGGTGAAGCTTTCTTT. Translated: CASSEGVPGGEAFF.

This sequence joins TRBV6-1 and TRBJ2-1; 11 bases fit TRBD2. CDR1 MNHNS and CDR2 SASEGT come from the germline V gene. V shed 5 bases and J 6 bases; nucleotides not matched to a gene: 15. CDR3 size: 18 residues. CDR3 coding DNA: TGTGCCAGCAGTACAAGGGTCACTAGCGGGAGTTACTTCAATGAGCAGTTCTTC. Translated, it gives CASSTRVTSGSYFNEQFF.

This clonotype was recorded many times. The chain combines TRBV20-1 with TRBJ2-1; 9 bases map to TRBD1. This CDR3 has 14 amino acids. Looked up from germline, CDR1 is DFQATT and CDR2 is SNEGSKA (reference sequence). V lost 1 base and J lost 7; bases outside the gene matches: 5. The CDR3 spells CSARVGQGRNEQFF. The CDR3 bases are TGCAGTGCTAGAGTGGGACAGGGTCGTAATGAGCAGTTCTTC.

The chain joins TRBV10-3 to TRBJ2-6; weak D call: TRBD2 (5 bases). V was cut by 0 bases and J by 0 bases, with 9 bases left in between. The germline V gene has CDR1 ENHRY and CDR2 SYGVKD. CDR3 length equals 17 residues. CDR3 amino acids: CAISESSGPSGANVLTF. In DNA, the CDR3 is TGTGCCATCAGTGAGTCAAGCGGCCCCTCTGGGGCCAACGTCCTGACTTTC.

This clonotype turned up a few times. V and J are TRBV6-1 and TRBJ1-6; tentative D call: TRBD1 (5 bases). Germline V gene sequence: CDR1 MNHNS, CDR2 SASEGT. The CDR3 is 12 residues long. V lost 6 bases and J lost 13, with 13 bases in between. CDR3 region: CASRARDRPLHF. Here the CDR3 DNA reads TGTGCCAGCAGAGCCAGGGATCGTCCCCTCCACTTT.

This clonotype was seen more than once but under ten times. The chain couples TRBV15 to TRBJ1-1; D is possibly TRBD1 (6 bases). CDR3 length equals 15 residues. Trimming took 0 bases from V and 4 from J, leaving 12 bases between them. From germline, CDR1 is LNHNV and CDR2 YYDKDF (reference sequence). The CDR3 region is CATSRDRGQGTEAFF. The CDR3 bases are TGTGCCACCAGCAGAGATAGGGGACAAGGCACTGAAGCTTTCTTT.

The rearrangement joins TRBV5-4 to TRBJ2-3; no definite D call. The germline gives CDR1 SGHNT, CDR2 YYREEE (reference sequence). V was pared by 1 base and J by 3 bases, with 9 bases between. The CDR3 has 14 residues. CDR3 in amino acids: CASSLWRGTDTQYF. The CDR3 DNA reads as TGTGCCAGCAGCTTGTGGAGAGGAACAGATACGCAGTATTTT.

This clonotype has only a few counts. The CDR3 loop is CASRDSFGSTDTQYF. CDR3 nucleotides: TGTGCCAGCAGGGACAGCTTCGGGTCCACAGATACGCAGTATTTT. The chain has TRBV6-4 and TRBJ2-3, with D tentatively TRBD1 (6 bases). Trimming stripped 6 bases from V and 2 bases from J, with 15 bases between. There are 15 residues in the CDR3. The germline V gene has CDR1 MRHNA and CDR2 SNTAGT.

This rearrangement joins TRBV7-9 to TRBJ1-4; D remains ambiguous. The CDR3 is 14 residues long. Germline lookup yields CDR1 SEHNR and CDR2 FQNEAQ (reference sequence). The V gene lost 5 bases and the J gene lost 8 bases, with 15 bases spanning the gap. In DNA, the CDR3 is TGTGCCAGCAGCCCCCTTCATACAAAAGAAAAACTGTTTTTT. This sequence encodes CASSPLHTKEKLFF.

Only a few counts were recorded for this clonotype. The chain's CDR3 is CASRRLVSSYEQYF. The CDR3, as DNA: TGTGCCAGCAGAAGATTGGTCTCGAGCTACGAGCAGTACTTC. The V call is TRBV6-1, the J call TRBJ2-7; D ambiguous. This CDR3 comprises 14 residues. The V end was cut by 6 bases, the J end by 3 bases, with 15 bases between. CDR1 and CDR2 from the germline V gene are MNHNS and SASEGT.

This clonotype was counted between two and nine times. The chain uses TRBV5-1 and TRBJ2-6, with TRBD1 matching over 10 bases. Germline values: CDR1 SGHRS, CDR2 YFSETQ. This CDR3 contains 17 residues. V gave up 4 bases and J gave up 3 bases; unmatched junction bases: 7. The DNA of the CDR3 is TGCGCCAGCAGCACCCAGGGACAGGGGATTGGGGCCAACGTCCTGACTTTC. This encodes CASSTQGQGIGANVLTF.

The chain links TRBV6-6 to TRBJ2-1, with TRBD1 identical over 9 bases. V lost 4 bases and J lost 9; bases outside the gene matches: 10. Germline loops: CDR1 MNHNY, CDR2 SVGAGI (reference sequence). The CDR3 spans 15 residues. In DNA form, the CDR3 reads TGTGCCAGCAGTTCCCCGGGACAGGGTTTTCTTGAGCAGTTCTTC. Protein product: CASSSPGQGFLEQFF.

The chain couples TRBV28 to TRBJ2-3; 15 bases fit TRBD2. The CDR3 is 20 amino acids. The V gene end was trimmed by 3 bases and the J gene end by 2 bases; junction bases not matched to a gene: 12. Germline CDR1 is MDHEN and CDR2 is SYDVKM. The CDR3 region has the DNA TGTGCCAGCAGTTTCCGGACTAGCGGGGGGGCCGAACGTTACACAGATACGCAGTATTTT. As protein: CASSFRTSGGAERYTDTQYF.

The chain links TRBV28 to TRBJ2-6; D may be TRBD1 (6 bases). The germline V and J ends were trimmed by 6 bases and 2 bases, with 8 bases remaining between them. This CDR3 is built from 14 residues. Germline-derived CDR1 and CDR2 are MDHEN and SYDVKM. CDR3 loop: CASRSGAGANVLTF. In DNA, the CDR3 is TGTGCCAGCAGGTCAGGGGCTGGGGCCAACGTCCTGACTTTC.

This clonotype occurred a few times. The rearrangement uses TRBV9 and TRBJ2-3; no clear D. Trimming removed 3 bases from V and 0 bases from J, with 8 bases in between. CDR1 and CDR2 from the germline V gene are SGDLS and YYNGEE. This CDR3 is 14 amino acids long. The CDR3 protein is CASSALTSTDTQYF. In DNA form, the CDR3 reads TGTGCCAGCAGCGCCCTTACTAGCACAGATACGCAGTATTTT.

About this clonotype itself: Compared with germline, one end of the junction differs, possibly owing to a read error. The chain links TRBV27 to TRBJ2-7; a weak D match, TRBD2 (6 bases). This CDR3 is 14 amino acids long. The germline V gene encodes CDR1 MNHEY and CDR2 SMNVEV (reference sequence). The CDR3 reads CASSSGLKIYEQYF. CDR3 in DNA: TGTGCCAGTAGTTCGGGACTTAAAATCTACGAGCAGTACTTC.

The chain has TRBV4-2 and TRBJ1-1, with D uncertain. The CDR3 sequence is 15 residues long. Trimming took off 3 bases at V and 1 base at J, with 12 bases between the two ends. The germline gives CDR1 LGHNA, CDR2 YNFKEQ. CDR3 nucleotides: TGTGCCAGCAGCCAGTGGTCGGGAAAGAACACTGAAGCTTTCTTT. It is translated as CASSQWSGKNTEAFF.

The sample holds many counts of this clonotype. CDR3 loop: CASSPGQSYEQYF. CDR3 nucleotide sequence: TGTGCCAGCAGTCCCGGACAAAGCTACGAGCAGTACTTC. V usage is TRBV28 and J usage is TRBJ2-7; TRBD1 might be the D (5 bases). Germline V gene lookup returns CDR1 MDHEN and CDR2 SYDVKM. V lost 5 bases and J 3 bases, leaving 11 bases between the germline ends. The CDR3 is 13 residues long.

This clonotype has only a few counts. The chain uses TRBV7-9 and TRBJ2-5, with 14 bases fitting TRBD2. Germline loops: CDR1 SEHNR, CDR2 FQNEAQ (reference sequence). The length of the CDR3 is 15 residues. Trimming removed 5 bases from V and 5 bases from J; junction bases left unmatched: 4. The CDR3, as DNA: TGTGCCAGCAGCCTCGGGACTAGCGGGAGTGAGACCCAGTACTTC. Amino acid sequence: CASSLGTSGSETQYF.